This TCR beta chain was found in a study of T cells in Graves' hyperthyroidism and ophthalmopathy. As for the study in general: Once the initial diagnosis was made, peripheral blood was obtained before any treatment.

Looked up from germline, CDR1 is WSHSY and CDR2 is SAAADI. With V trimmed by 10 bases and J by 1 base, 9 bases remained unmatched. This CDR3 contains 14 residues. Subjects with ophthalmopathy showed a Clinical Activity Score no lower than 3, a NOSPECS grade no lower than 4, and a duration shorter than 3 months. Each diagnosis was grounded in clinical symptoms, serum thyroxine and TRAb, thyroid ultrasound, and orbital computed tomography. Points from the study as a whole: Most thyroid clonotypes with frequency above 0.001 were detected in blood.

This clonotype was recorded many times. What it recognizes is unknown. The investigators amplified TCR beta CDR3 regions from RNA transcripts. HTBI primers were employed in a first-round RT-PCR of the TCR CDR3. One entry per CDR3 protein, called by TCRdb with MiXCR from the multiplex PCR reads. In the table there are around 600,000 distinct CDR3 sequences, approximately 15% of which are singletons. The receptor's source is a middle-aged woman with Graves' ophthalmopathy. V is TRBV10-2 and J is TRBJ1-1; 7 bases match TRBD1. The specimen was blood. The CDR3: CATFATGRNTEAFF. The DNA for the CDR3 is TGCGCCACCTTCGCGACAGGGAGGAACACTGAAGCTTTCTTT.